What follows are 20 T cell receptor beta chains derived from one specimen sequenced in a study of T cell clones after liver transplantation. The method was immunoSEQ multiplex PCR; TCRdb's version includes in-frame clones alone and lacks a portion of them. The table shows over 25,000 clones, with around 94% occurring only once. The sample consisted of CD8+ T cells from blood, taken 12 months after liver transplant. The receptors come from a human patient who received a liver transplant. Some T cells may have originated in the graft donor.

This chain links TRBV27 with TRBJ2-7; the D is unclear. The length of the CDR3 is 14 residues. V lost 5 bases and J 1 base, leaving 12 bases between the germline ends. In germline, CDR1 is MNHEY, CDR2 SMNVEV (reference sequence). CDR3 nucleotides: TGTGCCAGCAGTCCGTTTGACGGGTCCTACGAGCAGTACTTC. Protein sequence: CASSPFDGSYEQYF.

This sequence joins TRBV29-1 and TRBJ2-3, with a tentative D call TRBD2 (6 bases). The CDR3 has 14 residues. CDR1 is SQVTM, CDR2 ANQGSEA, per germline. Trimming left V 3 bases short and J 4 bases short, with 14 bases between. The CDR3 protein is CSVELGEEADTQYF. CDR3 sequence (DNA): TGCAGCGTTGAGTTGGGGGAGGAGGCAGATACGCAGTATTTT.

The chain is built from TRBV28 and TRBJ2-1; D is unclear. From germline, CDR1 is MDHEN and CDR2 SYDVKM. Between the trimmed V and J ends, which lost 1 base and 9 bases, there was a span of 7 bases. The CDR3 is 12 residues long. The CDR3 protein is CASSLSPLEQFF. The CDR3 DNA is TGTGCCAGCAGTTTATCCCCCCTTGAGCAGTTCTTC.

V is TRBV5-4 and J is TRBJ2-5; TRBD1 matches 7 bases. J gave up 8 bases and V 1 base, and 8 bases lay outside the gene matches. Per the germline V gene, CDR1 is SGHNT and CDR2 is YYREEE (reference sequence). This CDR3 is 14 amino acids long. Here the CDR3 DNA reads TGTGCCAGCAGCTTGAAAGGGGGCGATCTAACCCAGTACTTC. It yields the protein CASSLKGGDLTQYF.

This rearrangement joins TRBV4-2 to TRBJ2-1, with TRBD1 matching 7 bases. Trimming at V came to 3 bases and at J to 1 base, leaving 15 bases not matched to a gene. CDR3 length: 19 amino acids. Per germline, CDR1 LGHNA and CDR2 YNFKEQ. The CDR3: CASSHPKGLQGISYNEQFF. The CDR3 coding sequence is TGTGCCAGCAGCCACCCCAAGGGGTTACAGGGGATTTCCTACAATGAGCAGTTCTTC.

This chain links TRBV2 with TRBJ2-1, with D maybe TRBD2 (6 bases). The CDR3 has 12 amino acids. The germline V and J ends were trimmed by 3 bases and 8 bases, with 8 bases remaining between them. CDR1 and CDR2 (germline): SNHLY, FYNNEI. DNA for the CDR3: TGTGCCAGCAGTGATAGGGAGGATGAGCAGTTCTTC. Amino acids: CASSDREDEQFF. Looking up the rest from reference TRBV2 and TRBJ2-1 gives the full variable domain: EPEVTQTPSHQVTQMGQEVILRCVPISNHLYFYWYRQILGQKVEFLVSFYNNEISEKSEIFDDQFSVERPDGSNFTLKIRSTKLEDSAMYFCASSDREDEQFFGPGTRLTVL.

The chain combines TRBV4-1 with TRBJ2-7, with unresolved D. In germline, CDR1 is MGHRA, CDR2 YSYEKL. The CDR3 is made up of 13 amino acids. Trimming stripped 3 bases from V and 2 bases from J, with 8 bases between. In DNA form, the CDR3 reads TGCGCCAGCAGCCAGACCGAGACCTACGAGCAGTACTTC. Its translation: CASSQTETYEQYF.

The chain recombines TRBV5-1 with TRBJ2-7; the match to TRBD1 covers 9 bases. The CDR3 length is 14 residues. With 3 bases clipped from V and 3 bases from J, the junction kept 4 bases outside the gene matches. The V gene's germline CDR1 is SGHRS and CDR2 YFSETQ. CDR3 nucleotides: TGCGCCAGCAGCTCACAGGGGGCGCACTACGAGCAGTACTTC. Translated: CASSSQGAHYEQYF.

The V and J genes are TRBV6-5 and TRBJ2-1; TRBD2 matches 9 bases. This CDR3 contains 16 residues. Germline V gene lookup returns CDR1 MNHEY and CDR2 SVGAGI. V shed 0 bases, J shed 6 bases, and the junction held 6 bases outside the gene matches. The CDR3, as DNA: TGTGCCAGCAGTTACTCAGCGGGAGGACGGGGCAATGAGCAGTTCTTC. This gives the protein CASSYSAGGRGNEQFF.

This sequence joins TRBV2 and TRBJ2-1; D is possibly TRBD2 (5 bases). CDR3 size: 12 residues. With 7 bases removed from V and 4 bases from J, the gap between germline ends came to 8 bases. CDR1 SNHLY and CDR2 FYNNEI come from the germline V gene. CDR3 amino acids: CASTRGYNEQFF. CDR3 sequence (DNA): TGTGCCAGCACTCGCGGGTACAATGAGCAGTTCTTC.

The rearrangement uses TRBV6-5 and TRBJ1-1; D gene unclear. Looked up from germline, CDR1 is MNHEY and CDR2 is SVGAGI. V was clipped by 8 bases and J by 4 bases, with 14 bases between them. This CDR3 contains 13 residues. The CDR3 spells CASGIGSGTEAFF. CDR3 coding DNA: TGTGCCAGCGGAATAGGGTCGGGCACTGAAGCTTTCTTT.

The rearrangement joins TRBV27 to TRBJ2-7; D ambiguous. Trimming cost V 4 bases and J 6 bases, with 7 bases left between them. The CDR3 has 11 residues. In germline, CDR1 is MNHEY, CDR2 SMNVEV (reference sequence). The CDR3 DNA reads TGTGCCAGCAGTTCCCCCCGCGAGCAGTACTTC. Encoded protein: CASSSPREQYF.

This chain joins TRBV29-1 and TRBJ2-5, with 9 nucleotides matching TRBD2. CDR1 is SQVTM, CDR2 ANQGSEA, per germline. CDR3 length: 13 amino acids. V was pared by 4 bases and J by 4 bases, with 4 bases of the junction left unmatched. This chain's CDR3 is CSVVGLAIETQYF. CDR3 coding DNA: TGCAGCGTTGTCGGACTAGCGATAGAGACCCAGTACTTC.

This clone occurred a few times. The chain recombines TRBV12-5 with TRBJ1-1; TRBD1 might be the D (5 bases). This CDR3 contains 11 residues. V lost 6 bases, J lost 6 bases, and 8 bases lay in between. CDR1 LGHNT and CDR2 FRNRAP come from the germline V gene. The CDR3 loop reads CASGQGAEAFF. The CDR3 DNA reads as TGTGCTAGTGGGCAGGGAGCTGAAGCTTTCTTT.

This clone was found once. Here the CDR3 DNA reads TGTGCCACCACCACGGACAGGGGGCCTCATCAGCCCCAGCATTTT. Amino acids: CATTTDRGPHQPQHF. This chain uses TRBV15 with TRBJ1-5; 11 positions agree with TRBD1. The CDR3 consists of 15 residues. Unmatched junction bases numbered 7, after V lost 7 bases and J lost 5 bases. The germline V gene has CDR1 LNHNV and CDR2 YYDKDF (reference sequence). Full variable domain (remainder filled in from reference TRBV15 and TRBJ1-5): DAMVIQNPRYQVTQFGKPVTLSCSQTLNHNVMYWYQQKSSQAPKLLFHYYDKDFNNEADTPDNFQSRRPNTSFCFLDIRSPGLGDTAMYLCATTTDRGPHQPQHFGDGTRLSIL.

The CDR3 DNA follows: TGTGCCAGCAGCTCCAAGACAGGGACTGAAGCTTTCTTT. Encoded protein: CASSSKTGTEAFF. The V call is TRBV7-6, the J call TRBJ1-1; 7 nucleotides match TRBD1. V shed 4 bases and J 5 bases; nucleotides not matched to a gene: 4. CDR3 length: 13 amino acids. Germline V CDR1 and CDR2: SGHVS, FNYEAQ. Full variable domain (remainder filled in from reference TRBV7-6 and TRBJ1-1): GAGVSQSPRYKVTKRGQDVALRCDPISGHVSLYWYRQALGQGPEFLTYFNYEAQQDKSGLPNDRFSAERPEGSISTLTIQRTEQRDSAMYRCASSSKTGTEAFFGQGTRLTVV.

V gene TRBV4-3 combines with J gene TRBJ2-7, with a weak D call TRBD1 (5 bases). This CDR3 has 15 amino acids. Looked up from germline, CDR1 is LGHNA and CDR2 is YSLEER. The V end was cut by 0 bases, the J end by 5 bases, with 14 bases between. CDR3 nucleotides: TGCGCCAGCAGCCAAGACTCCTGGGCAGGGAACGAGCAGTACTTC. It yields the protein CASSQDSWAGNEQYF.

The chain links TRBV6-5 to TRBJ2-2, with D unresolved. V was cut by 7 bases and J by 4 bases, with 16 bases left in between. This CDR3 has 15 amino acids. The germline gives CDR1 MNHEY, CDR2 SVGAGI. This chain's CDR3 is CASILHLGSTGELFF. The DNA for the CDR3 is TGTGCCAGCATCCTACATTTGGGCTCCACCGGGGAGCTGTTTTTT.

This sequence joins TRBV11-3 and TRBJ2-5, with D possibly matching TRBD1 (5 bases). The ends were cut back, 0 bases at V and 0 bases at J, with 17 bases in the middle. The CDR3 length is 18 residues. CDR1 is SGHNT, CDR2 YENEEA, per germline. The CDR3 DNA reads TGTGCCAGCAGCTTAGAACCCGGCAGGGCCTATAACCAAGAGACCCAGTACTTC. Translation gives CASSLEPGRAYNQETQYF.

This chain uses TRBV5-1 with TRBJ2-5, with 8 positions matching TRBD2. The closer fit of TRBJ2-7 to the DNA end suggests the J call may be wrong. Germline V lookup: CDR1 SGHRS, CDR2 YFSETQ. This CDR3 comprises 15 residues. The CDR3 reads CASSLVQREIYEQYF. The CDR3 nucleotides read TGCGCCAGCAGCTTGGTCCAGCGGGAGATCTACGAGCAGTACTTC.